This record concerns one T cell receptor beta chain sequence. This clone was observed a single time. Its antigen is not yet known. No much larger clone exists at a distance of one base, and base qualities are not known. The source of the sample is a study of graft-versus-host responses after intestinal transplantation (dated by TCRdb to 2020 to 2023). Looking at the study overall: Multivisceral, liver-intestinal, or isolated intestinal transplants were received by the recipients. After intestinal transplantation, graft-versus-host and host-versus-graft alloreactive T cell clones were followed in the graft, circulation and bone marrow using bulk TCR-beta CDR3 sequencing. Anti-thymocyte globulin induction was given to all recipients, followed by maintenance tacrolimus and steroids for 2 to 4 years. To identify alloreactive clones, pre-transplant mixed lymphocyte reaction products were sequenced and then compared with unstimulated pre-transplant donor and recipient T cells. Rather than going through the commercial service, samples from a few later patients were sequenced in-house on an Illumina MiSeq and processed with MiXCR. Donor T cell macrochimerism was defined as a peak of at least 4% donor T cells among recipient peripheral blood mononuclear cells. Of the roughly 24 intestinal transplant recipients enrolled in the cohort, one of whom was a retransplant, a few patients without pretransplant specimens were excluded.

This specimen's time point label, interpreted: cells obtained before transplantation from donor or recipient. CD3+CD4+ and CD3+CD8+ populations were FACS-sorted from unstimulated pre-transplant donor and recipient cells taken from spleen or lymph nodes. What the research found in general, with its limitations: The relatively low number and heterogeneity of intestinal transplant patients limited the conclusions. High GvH to HvG T cell clonal ratios were observed in the allografts of patients with donor T cell macrochimerism. Early after transplant, peak levels of circulating GvH clones were found to be associated with declines in HvG clones. GvH clones turned up in recipient bone marrow, with some appearing earlier in ileal mucosa or blood, a pattern consistent with an intestinal mucosal origin.

For CDR1 and CDR2, the germline V gene lists SGHDT and YYEEEE. The CDR3 sequence holds 18 residues, the cysteine and phenylalanine included. Only the CDR3 DNA stays, 54 bases, in frame from base 1. V lost 2 bases and J lost 2 bases; the stretch between them is 17 bases long. Libraries were constructed by the immunoSEQ multiplex PCR assay. For most patients, genomic DNA was isolated using the Qiagen DNeasy Blood and Tissue Kit and was shipped frozen to Adaptive Biotechnologies for TCR sequencing. For most patients, high-throughput TCR-beta CDR3 sequencing of genomic DNA was performed by Adaptive Biotechnologies. On the study's bioinformatics: Adaptive's ImmunoSEQ software supplied the TCR sequencing data for more than 15 patients, while MiXCR and VDJtools were used to process a few other patients. To correct CD4 versus CD8 sorting errors, sequences present in both subsets at a frequency ratio below 5:1 were removed. Because the origin of CDR3 nucleotide sequences shared between donor and recipient could not be assigned, those sequences were removed. To be classed as alloreactive, a clone needed at least 2-fold expansion over unstimulated cells and a minimum CFSE-low frequency of 0.002% (template counts) or 0.001% (read counts). A clone was considered mappable if detected in the sequenced pre-transplant spleen, lymph node, or MLR CFSE-low populations of the donor or recipient. Cumulative frequency of alloreactive clones was calculated as a percentage of all sequences weighted by copy number. TCRdb retrieved this table from immuneACCESS and kept in-frame rearrangements only. Not all clones are present; in checked studies, unresolved V genes account for under half, and no reason is known for the remainder. Clonal size and the V and J genes are those of that table, whereas D and trimming came from the DNA. This sample comprises approximately 85,000 clones, 90% to 95% of them detected only once. The biggest ten clones account for 1.1% of the sample.

The chain is encoded by TRBV5-6 joined to TRBJ2-6, with the D gene not confidently named. The receptor comes from a human donor who was the organ donor for an intestinal transplant. This sample comprised unstimulated CD8+ T cells sorted from spleen or lymph node cells, obtained before transplant. The DNA is as follows: TGTGCCAGCAGCTTCAACCCCCTATGGTACCCTGGGGCCAACGTCCTGACTTTC. This is translated as CASSFNPLWYPGANVLTF.